Listed here are 14 T cell receptor beta chains from one sample, sequenced in a study of T cells in Graves' hyperthyroidism and ophthalmopathy. Amplification of TCR beta CDR3 regions used RNA as the template. When the TCR CDR3 underwent first-round RT-PCR, the HTBI primer set was used. TCRdb re-analysed the multiplex PCR reads in MiXCR, keeping a single row per CDR3 protein. The sample contains 480,000 or so distinct CDR3 sequences, around 14% of which appear only once. Specimen: blood. The receptors here all came from a woman between 18 and 29 years old with Graves' hyperthyroidism.

The V gene is TRBV6-1, the J gene TRBJ1-1; tentatively, D is TRBD1 (6 bases). V was trimmed by 11 bases and J by 1 base, leaving 20 bases between them. Germline assignment: CDR1 MNHNS and CDR2 SASEGT. The CDR3 is 15 amino acids. DNA of the CDR3: TGTGCCGCTCGTCCGGGGGGCTATGGGAACACTGAAGCTTTCTTT. Protein product: CAARPGGYGNTEAFF.

This clonotype was seen at least ten times. The CDR3 DNA is TGTGCCAGCTCACCAGACTCCCAGGTCGGCGGCTACACCTTC. This encodes CASSPDSQVGGYTF. The genes are TRBV18 and TRBJ1-2; no firm D call. Between the trimmed V and J ends, which lost 2 bases and 8 bases, there was a span of 15 bases. The CDR3 runs 14 residues. From germline, CDR1 is KGHSH and CDR2 LQKENI.

Only a few counts were recorded for this clonotype. The chain has TRBV28 and TRBJ1-1; tentative D call: TRBD1 (5 bases). V lost 3 bases and J 0 bases, leaving 11 bases between the germline ends. The germline V gene encodes CDR1 MDHEN and CDR2 SYDVKM. There are 15 residues in the CDR3. The CDR3 reads CASSFRGFLNTEAFF. Written as DNA, the CDR3 is TGTGCCAGCAGTTTCCGGGGCTTCTTGAACACTGAAGCTTTCTTT.

At least ten counts were recorded for this clonotype. The genes are TRBV29-1 and TRBJ1-2; D gene unclear. The CDR3 runs to 12 residues. Germline assignment: CDR1 SQVTM and CDR2 ANQGSEA. This CDR3 is CSVLFGSYGYTF. The CDR3 DNA reads as TGCAGTGTTCTGTTTGGGAGCTATGGCTACACCTTC.

This clonotype has just a few counts. This chain connects TRBV29-1 to TRBJ1-1; no clear D. CDR1 is SQVTM and CDR2 is ANQGSEA in the germline V gene. The CDR3 runs to 12 residues. V was pared by 1 base and J by 0 bases, with 3 bases between. CDR3 coding DNA: TGCAGCGTTGAAGGTTTGAACACTGAAGCTTTCTTT. This codes for CSVEGLNTEAFF.

This clonotype has a count of ten or more. This sequence may be a read error, since a much larger clone differs from it by one base. This chain joins TRBV9 and TRBJ2-7, with a weak D call TRBD2 (6 bases). This CDR3 spans 13 amino acids. Germline V gives CDR1 SGDLS, CDR2 YYNGEE. CDR3: CASNVASAYEQYV. The CDR3 DNA follows: TGTGCCAGCAACGTAGCTAGCGCCTACGAGCAGTACGTC.

Concerning this clonotype itself: This may come from a read error, since a much larger clone is one base off. A read error is likely, as this CDR3 ends without the conserved phenylalanine or tryptophan. The chain uses TRBV7-9 and TRBJ2-5; the match to TRBD2 covers 9 bases. The CDR3 loop spans 17 amino acids. CDR1 is SEHNR, CDR2 FQNEAQ, per germline (reference sequence). V was pared by 8 bases and J by 4 bases, with 17 bases of the junction left unmatched. The CDR3 nucleotides read TGTGCCAGCGGCGAAGAGGGGCGGGAGGGCCCTGGAGAGACCCAGTACTTG. The encoded protein is CASGEEGREGPGETQYL.

This clonotype was picked up many times. This chain uses TRBV2 with TRBJ2-2; 7 bases fit TRBD2. The germline V gene has CDR1 SNHLY and CDR2 FYNNEI. Losses at the gene ends were 4 bases for V and 0 bases for J; bases not matched to a gene: 2. This CDR3 is 15 amino acids long. The CDR3 here is CASSGLAANTGELFF. DNA of the CDR3: TGTGCCAGCAGTGGGCTAGCGGCGAACACCGGGGAGCTGTTTTTT.

This clonotype was recorded a few times. This rearrangement joins TRBV6-5 to TRBJ1-2; 7 bases align to TRBD1. The CDR3 totals 13 residues. The V gene end was trimmed by 4 bases and the J gene end by 4 bases; junction bases not matched to a gene: 3. CDR1 MNHEY and CDR2 SVGAGI come from the germline V gene. The CDR3 region is CASSWDRFYGYTF. The CDR3 DNA reads as TGTGCCAGCAGTTGGGACAGATTCTATGGCTACACCTTC.

This clonotype was seen at least ten times. The J gene is TRBJ2-7, the V gene TRBV7-2, with D perhaps TRBD1 (6 bases). Germline CDR1 SGHTA, CDR2 FQGNSA. The CDR3 spans 11 residues. Trimming took off 4 bases at V and 10 bases at J, with 11 bases between the two ends. CDR3 in amino acids: CASSSRQDQYF. CDR3 sequence (DNA): TGTGCCAGCAGCTCCCGACAGGATCAGTACTTC.

This clonotype showed up many times. The rearrangement links TRBV20-1 to TRBJ1-1; 7 positions match TRBD1. The CDR3 is 16 amino acids. Unmatched junction bases numbered 11, after V lost 1 base and J lost 3 bases. Germline values: CDR1 DFQATT, CDR2 SNEGSKA (reference sequence). The CDR3 loop reads CSARGDVGGPDTEAFF. The CDR3 bases are TGCAGTGCTAGAGGAGACGTAGGGGGCCCAGACACTGAAGCTTTCTTT.

This clonotype was seen at least ten times. The chain links TRBV11-3 to TRBJ2-1; D may be TRBD1 (5 bases). Trimming stripped 5 bases from V and 6 bases from J, with 11 bases between. CDR3 length: 13 residues. CDR1 and CDR2 from the germline V gene are SGHNT and YENEEA. This chain's CDR3 is CASSGARGNEQFF. CDR3 DNA sequence: TGTGCCAGCAGCGGAGCTAGGGGCAATGAGCAGTTCTTC.

About this clonotype itself: Its ends do not fully match the called genes, so a read error is possible. This chain connects TRBV12-3 or TRBV12-4 to TRBJ2-2, with 14 bases fitting TRBD2. The CDR3 consists of 19 residues. CDR3 bases: TGTGCCAGCAGTTTAAAGGGACTAGCGGGAGCGGGGCACACCGGGGAGCTGCTTTTT. This sequence encodes CASSLKGLAGAGHTGELLF.

The V gene is TRBV6-5, the J gene TRBJ2-1; D may match TRBD1 or TRBD2 (5 bases each). Trimming left V 0 bases short and J 7 bases short, with 10 bases between. Germline V gene data show CDR1 as MNHEY and CDR2 as SVGAGI. This CDR3 has 14 amino acids. DNA of the CDR3: TGTGCCAGCAGTTACTCGAGGGGTAGGAATGAGCAGTTCTTC. Translation: CASSYSRGRNEQFF.